A selection of T cell receptor beta chains follows, all from one sample in a study of blood T cell repertoires in COVID-19. Clones were sequenced by immunoSEQ multiplex PCR, and TCRdb holds only the in-frame ones, with some missing. The sample lists approximately 130,000 clones; around 88% were seen once. Material: peripheral blood. All receptors derive from a woman aged 50 to 65 who had recovered from COVID-19. CDR3s leave out the opening cysteine and the closing phenylalanine or tryptophan. A D gene is named only where the DNA matches it firmly.

j_gene | d_gene | v_gene | len | CDR3aa
TRBJ2-7 | TRBD2 | TRBV7-2 | 15 | ASSLGQLAGGSYEQY
TRBJ1-1 | - | TRBV2 | 11 | ASSVMTDTEAF
TRBJ1-1 | TRBD1 | TRBV30 | 15 | AWGTGTGAPGWTEAF
TRBJ1-5 | - | TRBV6-5 | 11 | ASSLRASQPQH
TRBJ1-4 | TRBD1 | TRBV7-9 | 13 | ASSPTTGGREKLF
TRBJ2-1 | - | TRBV6-4 | 11 | ASSDQAYNEQF
TRBJ2-3 | TRBD2 | TRBV10-3 | 13 | AISETSGETDTQY
TRBJ2-7 | - | TRBV5-4 | 12 | ASSLDRFSYEQY
TRBJ1-1 | TRBD1 | TRBV27 | 13 | ASRRTGGWDTEAF
TRBJ2-1 | - | TRBV6-5 | 13 | ASSYAGSSYNEQF
TRBJ1-2 | TRBD1 | TRBV5-6 | 13 | ASSRPVQGFRGYT
TRBJ2-2 | - | TRBV18 | 10 | ASSPFAGELF
TRBJ2-2 | TRBD2 | TRBV2 | 11 | ASSERGRAELF
TRBJ1-4 | - | TRBV29-1 | 10 | SVGQPNEKLF
TRBJ2-7 | - | TRBV6-5 | 13 | ASSYSSAYSYEQY
TRBJ1-2 | - | TRBV19 | 13 | ASSIGRQVVYGYT
TRBJ2-1 | - | TRBV3-1/TRBV3-2 | 12 | ASSHRERANEQF
TRBJ1-6 | TRBD1 | TRBV4-3 | 16 | ASSQIEGAGAYNSPLH
TRBJ1-4 | TRBD1 | TRBV6-5 | 12 | ASSPGRDSEKLF
TRBJ1-2 | - | TRBV18 | 13 | ASSPRSGGGYGYT
TRBJ2-1 | - | TRBV5-4 | 14 | ASSLDQGLGHNEQF
TRBJ1-1 | - | TRBV7-9 | 15 | ASSLAPLGGRNTEAF
TRBJ1-2 | TRBD1 | TRBV5-4 | 12 | ASSSPGGAYGYT
TRBJ1-3 | TRBD1 | TRBV7-2 | 14 | ASSIESGGYGNTIY
TRBJ2-5 | TRBD2 | TRBV13 | 14 | ASSLRLAGDQETQY
TRBJ2-7 | - | TRBV10-3 | 12 | ATDDRGLAREQY
TRBJ2-7 | - | TRBV30 | 10 | AWRGYSYEQY
TRBJ1-1 | - | TRBV6-5 | 12 | ASGRDRWDTEAF
TRBJ2-3 | - | TRBV5-5 | 12 | ASSPSRSGSTQY
TRBJ1-5 | TRBD1 | TRBV28 | 15 | ASSFSGTGPSYQPQH
TRBJ1-4 | - | TRBV15 | 13 | ATSRVRGQNEKLF
TRBJ2-1 | TRBD2 | TRBV5-1 | 12 | ASKTSGSYNEQF
TRBJ2-5 | TRBD2 | TRBV5-4 | 11 | ASSLAGGETQY
TRBJ1-6 | - | TRBV19 | 11 | ASSMRDNSPLH
TRBJ2-3 | - | TRBV5-1 | 13 | ASSLERPSADTQY
TRBJ1-3 | - | TRBV20-1 | 12 | SASPQGTWNTIY
TRBJ1-2 | - | TRBV7-2 | 14 | ASSSATGGGSYGYT
TRBJ2-7 | TRBD1 | TRBV9 | 10 | ASSGTGHEQY
TRBJ1-1 | - | TRBV5-6 | 12 | ASSLVRGGTEAF
TRBJ1-2 | TRBD1 | TRBV5-4 | 13 | ASSFWDRYNYGYT
TRBJ1-2 | - | TRBV30 | 11 | AWTRQTNYGYT
TRBJ2-7 | - | TRBV6-1 | 13 | ASSERGSVVYEQY
TRBJ2-5 | TRBD1 | TRBV24-1 | 14 | ATSDTRYRGGETQY
TRBJ2-7 | - | TRBV2 | 11 | ASSDPPARRQY
TRBJ2-5 | TRBD1 | TRBV30 | 13 | AWSGDRGPQETQY
TRBJ2-5 | - | TRBV15 | 11 | ATSQSRGETQY
TRBJ2-3 | TRBD2 | TRBV5-6 | 14 | ATSDAGGRSTDTQY
TRBJ1-2 | - | TRBV4-1 | 12 | ASSQTRVDYGYT
TRBJ2-5 | TRBD2 | TRBV4-3 | 15 | ASSQDLPSGSQETQY
TRBJ2-7 | TRBD1 | TRBV7-9 | 12 | ASSQDRVVYEQY
TRBJ1-3 | TRBD1 | TRBV7-9 | 12 | ASSKGQGGNTIY
TRBJ2-1 | TRBD2 | TRBV6-5 | 11 | ASSTTSGGREF
TRBJ2-1 | TRBD2 | TRBV7-6 | 15 | ASSLPAGRRLAGGQF
TRBJ2-7 | - | TRBV3-1/TRBV3-2 | 11 | ASSQGSRGEQY
TRBJ1-1 | TRBD1 | TRBV10-3 | 11 | ATRDRLDTEAF
TRBJ2-1 | - | TRBV9 | 12 | ASSARLGSNEQF
TRBJ1-5 | TRBD1 | TRBV19 | 13 | ASMGDRGIFQPQH